This T cell receptor (beta chain) is from a study of T cells after yellow fever vaccination. The overall study: Researchers used SMART-Seq v4 Ultra Low Input to prepare fractions that had low cell numbers.

From the 5' RACE reads, TCRdb called clonotypes with MiXCR, one entry per CDR3 protein. Here the sample spans over 300,000 distinct CDR3 sequences, around 7.3% being singletons. This clonotype has ten or more counts. Its antigen is as yet unknown. The V and J ends lost 0 bases and 1 base respectively, with 3 bases between them. The CDR3 consists of 13 residues. In germline, CDR1 is LGHNA, CDR2 YSLEER. Regarding the study as a whole: Reappearing after the booster were most of the clones from primary vaccination (roughly 96% CD4, 75% to 90% CD8).

The TCR was taken from a man between 18 and 35 years old who received the YFV17D yellow fever vaccine. The chain carries TRBV4-3 and TRBJ1-1; D is unresolved. The sequenced sample was PBMCs, obtained around 45 days after the first yellow fever vaccination. The CDR3 spells CASSQETNTEAFF. Written as DNA, the CDR3 is TGCGCCAGCAGCCAAGAGACGAACACTGAAGCTTTCTTT.